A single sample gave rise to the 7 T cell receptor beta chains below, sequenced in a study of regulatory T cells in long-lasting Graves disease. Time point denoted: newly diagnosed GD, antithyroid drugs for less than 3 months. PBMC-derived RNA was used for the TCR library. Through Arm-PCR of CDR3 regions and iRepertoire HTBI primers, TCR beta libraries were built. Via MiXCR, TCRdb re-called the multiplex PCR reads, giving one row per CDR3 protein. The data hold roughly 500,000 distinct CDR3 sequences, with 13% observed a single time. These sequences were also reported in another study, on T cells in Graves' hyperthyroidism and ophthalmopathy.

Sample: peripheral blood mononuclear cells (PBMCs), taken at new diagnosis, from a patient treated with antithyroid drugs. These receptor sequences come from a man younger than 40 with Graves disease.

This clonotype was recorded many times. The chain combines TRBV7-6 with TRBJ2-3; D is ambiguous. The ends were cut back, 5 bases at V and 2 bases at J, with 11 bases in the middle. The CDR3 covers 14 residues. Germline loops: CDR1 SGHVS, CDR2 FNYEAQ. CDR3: CASSPRPTTDTQYF. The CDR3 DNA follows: TGTGCCAGCAGCCCAAGGCCGACCACAGATACGCAGTATTTT.

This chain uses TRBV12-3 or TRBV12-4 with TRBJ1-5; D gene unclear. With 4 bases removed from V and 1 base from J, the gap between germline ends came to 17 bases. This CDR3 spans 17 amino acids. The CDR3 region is CASSSGPLGLSNQPQHF. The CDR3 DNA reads TGTGCCAGCAGTTCCGGCCCCCTGGGCCTCAGCAATCAGCCCCAGCATTTT.

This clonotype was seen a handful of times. As DNA, the CDR3 is TGTGCCAGCAGCACTATCCCCTCCCAAGCCCAAGAGACCCAGTACTTC. Translating it yields CASSTIPSQAQETQYF. V is TRBV7-8 and J is TRBJ2-5; D is unclear. There are 16 residues in the CDR3. Germline V CDR1 and CDR2: SGHVS, FQNEAQ. V gave up 5 bases and J gave up 1 base, with 17 bases separating them.

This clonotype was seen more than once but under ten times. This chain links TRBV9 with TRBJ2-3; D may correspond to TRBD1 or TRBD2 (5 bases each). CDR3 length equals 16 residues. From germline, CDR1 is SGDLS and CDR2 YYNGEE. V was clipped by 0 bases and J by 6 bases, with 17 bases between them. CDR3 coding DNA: TGTGCCAGCAGCGTAGTTGGGGGAGTAGGAGGCGATACGCAGTATTTT. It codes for CASSVVGGVGGDTQYF.

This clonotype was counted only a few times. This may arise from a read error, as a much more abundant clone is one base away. The CDR3 DNA sequence: TGCGCCAGCAGCGAAGGGACGGGGCCGGAGGGCGAGCAGTACTTC. As protein: CASSEGTGPEGEQYF. V usage is TRBV5-1 and J usage is TRBJ2-7, with a weak D call TRBD2 (6 bases). CDR3 length: 15 amino acids. With 4 bases removed from V and 6 bases from J, the gap between germline ends came to 20 bases. Germline CDR1 SGHRS, CDR2 YFSETQ.

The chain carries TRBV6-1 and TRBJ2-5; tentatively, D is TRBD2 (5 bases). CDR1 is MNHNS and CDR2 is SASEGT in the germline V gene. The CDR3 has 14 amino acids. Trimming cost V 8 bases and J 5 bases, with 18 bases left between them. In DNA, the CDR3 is TGTGCCAGCGGGGAACCGGGGATGGATGAGACCCAGTACTTC. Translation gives CASGEPGMDETQYF.

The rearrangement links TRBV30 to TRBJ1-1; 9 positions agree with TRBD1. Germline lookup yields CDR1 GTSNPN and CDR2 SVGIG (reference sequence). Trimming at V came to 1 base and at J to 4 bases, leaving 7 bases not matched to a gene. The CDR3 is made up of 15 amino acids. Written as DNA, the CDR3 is TGTGCCTGGAGTGCGGGGACAGGGTCGAGCACTGAAGCTTTCTTT. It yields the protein CAWSAGTGSSTEAFF.